Listed below are T cell receptor beta chains from one sample, sequenced in a study of OX40 agonist ivuxolimab in advanced cancers. Data came from immunoSEQ multiplex PCR; TCRdb stores just in-frame clones and leaves some out. The table lists about 83,000 clones, under 90% of them singletons, with roughly 1.9% in the top ten. The specimen was CD4+ or CD8+ T cells sorted from blood, collected in a trial of the OX40 agonist ivuxolimab. These receptors were collected from an adult with an advanced solid tumor such as melanoma, head and neck, liver or kidney cancer. CDR3s include the opening cysteine and the closing phenylalanine or tryptophan. A D gene is named only where the DNA matches it firmly. Clone size, where shown, is once, few, many, or a class for clones that have expanded.

CASSPVTDTNYGYTF,TGTGCCAGCTCACCAGTGACGGATACTAACTATGGCTACACCTTC,.,TRBJ1-2,TRBV18,.
CASSYSTETDTQYF,TGCGCCAGCAGCTACTCGACAGAGACAGATACGCAGTATTTT,.,TRBJ2-3,TRBV5-1,.
CASSRGVNTEAFF,TGTGCCAGCAGCCGGGGGGTCAACACTGAAGCTTTCTTT,.,TRBJ1-1,TRBV11-2,.
CAISGTGRTDTQYF,TGTGCCATCAGTGGGACAGGGCGCACAGATACGCAGTATTTT,.,TRBJ2-3,TRBV10-3,TRBD1
CASRTDRAYTGELFF,TGCGCCAGCAGAACCGACAGAGCCTACACCGGGGAGCTGTTTTTT,.,TRBJ2-2,TRBV5-1,.
CASSMGQGVNHGYTF,TGTGCCAGTAGTATGGGACAGGGGGTAAATCATGGCTACACCTTC,.,TRBJ1-2,TRBV19,TRBD1
CASSSGTGVQPQHF,TGTGCCAGCAGCTCCGGGACAGGGGTTCAGCCCCAGCATTTT,.,TRBJ1-5,TRBV7-2,TRBD1
CASSQDEGGRNTIYF,TGCGCCAGCAGCCAAGATGAGGGAGGAAGAAACACCATATATTTT,once,TRBJ1-3,TRBV4-1,.
CASSSSTGLRYGYTF,TGTGCCAGCAGTTCCTCCACGGGGCTGCGCTATGGCTACACCTTC,few,TRBJ1-2,TRBV28,.
CASTNTGDTSNEQFF,TGTGCCAGCACCAACACAGGCGACACCTCCAATGAGCAGTTCTTC,.,TRBJ2-1,TRBV27,.
CASSRGIAGAFYEQYF,TGCGCCAGCAGCCGGGGAATAGCGGGGGCCTTCTACGAGCAGTACTTC,few,TRBJ2-7,TRBV4-3,TRBD2
CASSGAGGGNQPQHF,TGTGCCAGCAGCGGAGCAGGGGGCGGCAATCAGCCCCAGCATTTT,.,TRBJ1-5,TRBV9,TRBD1
CASSPSDRAEAFF,TGTGCCAGCAGCCCCTCGGACAGAGCTGAAGCTTTCTTT,.,TRBJ1-1,TRBV4-2,.
CASSLDRNQPQHF,TGTGCCAGCAGCTTAGACAGGAATCAGCCCCAGCATTTT,.,TRBJ1-5,TRBV7-2,.
CASSLESSSYNEQFF,TGCGCCAGCAGCTTGGAGTCAAGCTCCTACAATGAGCAGTTCTTC,.,TRBJ2-1,TRBV5-1,.
CASSVDGNTIYF,TGTGCCAGCAGCGTCGATGGAAACACCATATATTTT,.,TRBJ1-3,TRBV5-4,.
CASSIATNQETQYF,TGTGCCAGCAGCATCGCGACAAATCAAGAGACCCAGTACTTC,.,TRBJ2-5,TRBV5-4,.
CASSEGTGREKLFF,TGTGCCAGCAGCGAAGGGACAGGGCGGGAAAAACTGTTTTTT,.,TRBJ1-4,TRBV11-2,TRBD1
CSVGQGATNEKLFF,TGCAGCGTTGGACAGGGGGCAACTAATGAAAAACTGTTTTTT,.,TRBJ1-4,TRBV29-1,TRBD1
CASSLTGRGTQDTQYF,TGCGCCAGCAGCCTGACAGGGCGGGGGACGCAAGATACGCAGTATTTT,.,TRBJ2-3,TRBV5-1,.
CASSLTSYNEQFF,TGTGCCAGCAGCCTTACGTCCTACAATGAGCAGTTCTTC,.,TRBJ2-1,TRBV11-3,.
CASRIKTGKGTEAFF,TGTGCAAGTCGCATCAAAACAGGGAAGGGCACTGAAGCTTTCTTT,.,TRBJ1-1,TRBV12-2,.
CARSFRGGYEQYF,TGTGCCAGAAGCTTTCGAGGAGGGTACGAGCAGTACTTC,once,TRBJ2-7,TRBV5-3,.
CASSIVAANQPQHF,TGTGCCAGTAGTATCGTAGCGGCCAATCAGCCCCAGCATTTT,.,TRBJ1-5,TRBV19,.
CASSERGGTYNSPLHF,TGTGCCAGCAGTGAACGGGGGGGCACCTATAATTCACCCCTCCACTTT,.,TRBJ1-6,TRBV2,.
CASSYSRGWPLHF,TGTGCCAGCAGTTACTCCCGGGGTTGGCCCCTCCACTTT,.,TRBJ1-6,TRBV6-5,.
CASSLQAGGAYNEQFF,TGCGCCAGCAGCTTGCAAGCGGGGGGGGCGTACAATGAGCAGTTCTTC,.,TRBJ2-1,TRBV5-1,TRBD2
CASSLARDSNTEAFF,TGCGCCAGCAGCTTGGCACGGGACAGCAACACTGAAGCTTTCTTT,.,TRBJ1-1,TRBV5-1,TRBD1
CASSEVGIVETQYF,TGTGCCAGCAGTGAAGTTGGGATCGTGGAGACCCAGTACTTC,.,TRBJ2-5,TRBV6-1,.
CAISEIEQYF,TGTGCCATCAGTGAAATCGAGCAGTACTTC,.,TRBJ2-7,TRBV10-3,.
CASSSGGGGFYGYTF,TGCGCCAGCAGCTCCGGTGGCGGGGGGTTCTATGGCTACACCTTC,.,TRBJ1-2,TRBV5-1,.
CATSRDREGHEQYF,TGTGCCACCAGCAGAGATAGGGAGGGCCACGAGCAGTACTTC,.,TRBJ2-7,TRBV15,TRBD2
CASSYNPYYEQYF,TGTGCCAGCAGCTACAATCCCTACTACGAGCAGTACTTC,.,TRBJ2-7,TRBV7-2,.
CASSKGGGGNEKLFF,TGTGCCAGCAGTAAGGGAGGAGGGGGTAATGAAAAACTGTTTTTT,.,TRBJ1-4,TRBV4-2,.
CASRVTGADSPLHF,TGTGCCAGTAGGGTGACAGGGGCGGATTCACCCCTCCACTTT,.,TRBJ1-6,TRBV19,TRBD1
CASSLIGRGNQPQHF,TGTGCCAGTAGTCTGATCGGCAGGGGCAATCAGCCCCAGCATTTT,.,TRBJ1-5,TRBV19,.
CASSQKHSDSNQPQHF,TGCGCCAGCAGTCAAAAACACAGTGATAGCAATCAGCCCCAGCATTTT,.,TRBJ1-5,TRBV23-1,.
CASSVEGHAGTGELFF,TGTGCCAGCAGCGTAGAGGGTCACGCCGGCACCGGGGAGCTGTTTTTT,few,TRBJ2-2,TRBV9,.
CASSPGTAPSTDTQYF,TGTGCCAGCAGCCCGGGGACAGCCCCTAGCACAGATACGCAGTATTTT,few,TRBJ2-3,TRBV9,TRBD1
CASSVVDTGTEAFF,TGTGCCAGCAGTGTGGTGGACACGGGGACTGAAGCTTTCTTT,.,TRBJ1-1,TRBV6-1,.
CASSLGTPRTDTQYF,TGTGCCAGCAGCTTAGGGACTCCACGGACAGATACGCAGTATTTT,few,TRBJ2-3,TRBV7-2,.
CASGTNYEQYF,TGTGCCAGCGGTACGAACTACGAGCAGTACTTC,.,TRBJ2-7,TRBV28,.
CASTTGVLYEQYF,TGTGCCAGCACAACAGGGGTACTCTACGAGCAGTACTTC,.,TRBJ2-7,TRBV6-1,TRBD1